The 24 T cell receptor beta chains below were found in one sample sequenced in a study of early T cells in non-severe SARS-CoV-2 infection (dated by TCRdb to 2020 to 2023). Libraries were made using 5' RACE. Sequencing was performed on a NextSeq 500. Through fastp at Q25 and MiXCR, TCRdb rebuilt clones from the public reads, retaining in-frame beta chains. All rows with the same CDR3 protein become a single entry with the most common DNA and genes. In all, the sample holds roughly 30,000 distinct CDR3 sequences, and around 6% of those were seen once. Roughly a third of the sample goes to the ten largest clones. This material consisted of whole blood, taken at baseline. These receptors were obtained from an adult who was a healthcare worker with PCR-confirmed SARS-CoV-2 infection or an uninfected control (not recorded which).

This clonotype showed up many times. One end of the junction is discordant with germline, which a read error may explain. The CDR3, as DNA: TGTGCCAGCACCTCCGGGACAGGCGCCGTCTTT. Translated, it gives CASTSGTGAVF. V is TRBV6-6 and J is TRBJ1-1, with 8 nucleotides matching TRBD1. The length of the CDR3 is 11 residues. Per germline, CDR1 MNHNY and CDR2 SVGAGI (reference sequence).

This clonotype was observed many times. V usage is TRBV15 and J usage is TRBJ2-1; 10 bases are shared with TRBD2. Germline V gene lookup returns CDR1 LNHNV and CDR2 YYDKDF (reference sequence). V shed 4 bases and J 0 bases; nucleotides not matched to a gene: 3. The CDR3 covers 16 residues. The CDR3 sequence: CATSIGLADSYNEQFF. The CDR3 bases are TGTGCCACCAGCATCGGACTAGCGGACTCCTACAATGAGCAGTTCTTC. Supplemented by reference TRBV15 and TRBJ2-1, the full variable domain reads DAMVIQNPRYQVTQFGKPVTLSCSQTLNHNVMYWYQQKSSQAPKLLFHYYDKDFNNEADTPDNFQSRRPNTSFCFLDIRSPGLGDTAMYLCATSIGLADSYNEQFFGPGTRLTVL.

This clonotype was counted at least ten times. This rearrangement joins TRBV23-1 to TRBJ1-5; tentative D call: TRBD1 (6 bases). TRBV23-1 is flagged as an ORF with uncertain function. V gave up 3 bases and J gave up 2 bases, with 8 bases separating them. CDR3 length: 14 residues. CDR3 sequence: CASSHRQGNQPQHF. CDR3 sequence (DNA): TGCGCCAGCAGTCATAGACAGGGCAATCAGCCCCAGCATTTT.

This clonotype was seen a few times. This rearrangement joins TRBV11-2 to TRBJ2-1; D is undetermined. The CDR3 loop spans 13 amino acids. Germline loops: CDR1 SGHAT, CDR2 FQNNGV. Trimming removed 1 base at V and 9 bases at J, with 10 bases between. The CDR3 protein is CASSLAQFLEQFF. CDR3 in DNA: TGTGCCAGCAGCTTAGCCCAGTTTCTTGAGCAGTTCTTC.

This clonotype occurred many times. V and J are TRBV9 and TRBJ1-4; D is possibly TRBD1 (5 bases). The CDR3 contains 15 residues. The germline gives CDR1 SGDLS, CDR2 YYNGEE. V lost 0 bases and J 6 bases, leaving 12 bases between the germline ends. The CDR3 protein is CASSVAGRVDEKLFF. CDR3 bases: TGTGCCAGCAGCGTAGCAGGGCGCGTCGATGAAAAACTGTTTTTT.

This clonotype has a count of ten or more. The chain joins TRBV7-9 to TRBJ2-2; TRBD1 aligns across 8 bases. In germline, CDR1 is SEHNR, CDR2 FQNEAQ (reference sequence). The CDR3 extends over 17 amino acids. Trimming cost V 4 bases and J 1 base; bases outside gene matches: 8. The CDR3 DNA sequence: TGTGCCAGCAGCTCCCAGGGGGCGACTCAGAACACCGGGGAGCTGTTTTTT. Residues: CASSSQGATQNTGELFF. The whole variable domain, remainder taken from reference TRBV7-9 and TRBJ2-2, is DTGVSQNPRHKITKRGQNVTFRCDPISEHNRLYWYRQTLGQGPEFLTYFQNEAQLEKSRLLSDRFSAERPKGSFSTLEIQRTEQGDSAMYLCASSSQGATQNTGELFFGEGSRLTVL.

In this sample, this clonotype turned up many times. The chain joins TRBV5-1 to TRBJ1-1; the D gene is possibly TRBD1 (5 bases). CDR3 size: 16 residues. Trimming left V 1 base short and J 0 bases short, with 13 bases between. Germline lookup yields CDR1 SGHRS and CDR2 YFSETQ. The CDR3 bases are TGCGCCAGCAGCTTGTTCCCAGGGACCATGAACACTGAAGCTTTCTTT. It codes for CASSLFPGTMNTEAFF. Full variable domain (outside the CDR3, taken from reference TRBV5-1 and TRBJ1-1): KAGVTQTPRYLIKTRGQQVTLSCSPISGHRSVSWYQQTPGQGLQFLFEYFSETQRNKGNFPGRFSGRQFSNSRSEMNVSTLELGDSALYLCASSLFPGTMNTEAFFGQGTRLTVV.

The CDR3 loop is CSVGTGTSGADTQYF. The CDR3 DNA follows: TGCAGCGTCGGCACCGGGACTAGCGGAGCAGATACGCAGTATTTT. This chain joins TRBV29-1 and TRBJ2-3; TRBD2 aligns across 11 bases. The trim removed 6 bases at V and 4 bases at J, leaving 9 bases unmatched. The germline gives CDR1 SQVTM, CDR2 ANQGSEA. The CDR3 is 15 residues long.

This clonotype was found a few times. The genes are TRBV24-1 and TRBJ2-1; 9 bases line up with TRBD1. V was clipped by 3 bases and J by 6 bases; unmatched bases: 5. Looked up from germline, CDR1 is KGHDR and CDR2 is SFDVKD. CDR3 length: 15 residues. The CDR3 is CATSDPDRGRNEQFF. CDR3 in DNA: TGTGCCACCAGTGATCCGGACAGGGGACGCAATGAGCAGTTCTTC.

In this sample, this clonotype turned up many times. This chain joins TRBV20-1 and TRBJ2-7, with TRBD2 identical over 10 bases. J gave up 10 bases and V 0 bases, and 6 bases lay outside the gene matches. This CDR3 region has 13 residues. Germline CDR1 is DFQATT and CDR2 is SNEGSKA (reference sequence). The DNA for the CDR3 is TGCAGTGCTAGAGATATCCTAGCGGGAGAACAGTACTTC. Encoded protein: CSARDILAGEQYF.

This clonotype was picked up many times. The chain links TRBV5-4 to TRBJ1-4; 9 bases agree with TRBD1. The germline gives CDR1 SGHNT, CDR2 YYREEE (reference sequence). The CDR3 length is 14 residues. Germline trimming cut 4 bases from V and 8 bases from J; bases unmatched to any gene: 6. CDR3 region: CASSKQGAEEKLFF. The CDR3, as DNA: TGTGCCAGCAGCAAACAGGGGGCGGAGGAAAAACTGTTTTTT.

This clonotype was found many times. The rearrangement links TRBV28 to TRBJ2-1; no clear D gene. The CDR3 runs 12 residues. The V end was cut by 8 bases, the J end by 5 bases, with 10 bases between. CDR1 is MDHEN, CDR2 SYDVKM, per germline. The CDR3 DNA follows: TGTGCCAGCGACTCTGCGAACAATGAGCAGTTCTTC. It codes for CASDSANNEQFF.

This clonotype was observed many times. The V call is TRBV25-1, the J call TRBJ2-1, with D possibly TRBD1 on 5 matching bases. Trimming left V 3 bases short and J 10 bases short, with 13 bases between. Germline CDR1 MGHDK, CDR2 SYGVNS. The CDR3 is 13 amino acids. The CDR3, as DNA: TGTGCCAGCAGTGAGGGGCTAGTCGACGAGCAGTTCTTC. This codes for CASSEGLVDEQFF.

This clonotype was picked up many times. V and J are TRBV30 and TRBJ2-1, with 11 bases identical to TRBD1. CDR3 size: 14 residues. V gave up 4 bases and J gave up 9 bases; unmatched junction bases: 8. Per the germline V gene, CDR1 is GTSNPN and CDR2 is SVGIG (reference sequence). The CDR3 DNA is TGTGCCTGGAACCGGGACAGGGGGGACGGTGAGCAGTTCTTC. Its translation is CAWNRDRGDGEQFF.

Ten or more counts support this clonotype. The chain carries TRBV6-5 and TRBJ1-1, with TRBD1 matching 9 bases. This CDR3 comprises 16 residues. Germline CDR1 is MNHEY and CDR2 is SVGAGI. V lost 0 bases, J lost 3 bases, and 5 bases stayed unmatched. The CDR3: CASSYSGQGYDTEAFF. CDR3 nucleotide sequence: TGTGCCAGCAGTTACTCGGGACAGGGATACGACACTGAAGCTTTCTTT.

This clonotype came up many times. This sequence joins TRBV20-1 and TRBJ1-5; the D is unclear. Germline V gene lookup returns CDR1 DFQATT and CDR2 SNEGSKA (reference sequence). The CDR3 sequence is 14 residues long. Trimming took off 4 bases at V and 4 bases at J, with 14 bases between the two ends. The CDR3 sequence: CSANYGDLNQPQHF. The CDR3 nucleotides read TGCAGTGCTAACTACGGCGACTTGAATCAGCCCCAGCATTTT.

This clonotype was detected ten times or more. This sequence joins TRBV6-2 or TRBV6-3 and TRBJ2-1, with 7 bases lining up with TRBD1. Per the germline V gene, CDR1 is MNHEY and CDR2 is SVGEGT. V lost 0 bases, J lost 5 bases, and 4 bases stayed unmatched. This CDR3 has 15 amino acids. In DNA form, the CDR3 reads TGTGCCAGCAGTTACTCGGTGACAGGGAACAATGAGCAGTTCTTC. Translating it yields CASSYSVTGNNEQFF.

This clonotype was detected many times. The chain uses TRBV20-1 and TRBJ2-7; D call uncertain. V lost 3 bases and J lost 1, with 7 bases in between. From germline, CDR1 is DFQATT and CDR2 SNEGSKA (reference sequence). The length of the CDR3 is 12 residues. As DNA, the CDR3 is TGCAGTGCTAGTAAGGATTCCTACGAGCAGTACTTC. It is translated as CSASKDSYEQYF.

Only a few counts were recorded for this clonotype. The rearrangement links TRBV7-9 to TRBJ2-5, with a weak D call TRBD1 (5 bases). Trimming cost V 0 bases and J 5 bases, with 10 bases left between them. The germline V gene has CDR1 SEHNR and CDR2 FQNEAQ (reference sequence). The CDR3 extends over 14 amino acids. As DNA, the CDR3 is TGTGCCAGCAGCTTAGCGGGGCAGGGCGAGACCCAGTACTTC. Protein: CASSLAGQGETQYF.

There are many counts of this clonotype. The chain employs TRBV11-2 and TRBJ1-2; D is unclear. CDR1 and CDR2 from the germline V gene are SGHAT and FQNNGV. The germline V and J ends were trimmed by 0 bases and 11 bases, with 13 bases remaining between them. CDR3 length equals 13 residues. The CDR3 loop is CASSLDLGSRYTF. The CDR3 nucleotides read TGTGCCAGCAGCTTAGATCTCGGCTCGAGATACACCTTC.

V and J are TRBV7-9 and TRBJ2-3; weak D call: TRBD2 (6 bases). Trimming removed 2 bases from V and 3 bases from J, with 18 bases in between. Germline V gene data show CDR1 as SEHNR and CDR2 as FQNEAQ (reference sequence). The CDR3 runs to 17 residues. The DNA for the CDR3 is TGTGCCAGCAGCTTACGGAGGAGGGAGTCACGTACAGATACGCAGTATTTT. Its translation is CASSLRRRESRTDTQYF.

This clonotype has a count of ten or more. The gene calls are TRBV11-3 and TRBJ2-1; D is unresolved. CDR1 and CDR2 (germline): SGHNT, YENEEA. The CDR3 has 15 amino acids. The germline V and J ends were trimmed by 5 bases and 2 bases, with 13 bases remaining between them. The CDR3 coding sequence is TGTGCCAGCAGCCAATGGGCGAGCGCCTACAATGAGCAGTTCTTC. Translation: CASSQWASAYNEQFF.

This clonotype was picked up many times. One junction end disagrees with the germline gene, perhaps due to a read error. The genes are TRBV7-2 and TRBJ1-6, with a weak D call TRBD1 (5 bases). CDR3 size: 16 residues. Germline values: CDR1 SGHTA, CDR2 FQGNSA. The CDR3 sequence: CDSSLDAGTVNSPLHF. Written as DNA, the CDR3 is TGTGACAGCAGCTTAGACGCCGGGACGGTAAATTCACCCCTCCACTTT.

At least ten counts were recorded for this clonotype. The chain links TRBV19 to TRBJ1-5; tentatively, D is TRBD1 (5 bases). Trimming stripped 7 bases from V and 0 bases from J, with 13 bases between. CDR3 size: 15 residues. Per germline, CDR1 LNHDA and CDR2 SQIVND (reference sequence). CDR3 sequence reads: CASTTDKYSNQPQHF. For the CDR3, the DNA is TGTGCCAGTACTACGGACAAATATAGCAATCAGCCCCAGCATTTT.